The 26 T cell receptor beta chains reported below all come from one sample, sequenced in a study of blood T cell repertoires in COVID-19. Libraries were prepared by immunoSEQ multiplex PCR; TCRdb keeps only in-frame clonotypes and omits some of them. The sample shows some 150,000 clones, about 86% of them seen only once. The sequenced sample was PBMCs or T cells enriched from blood (not recorded which). The receptor set was obtained from a woman in her fifties or sixties in a cohort exposed to, infected with or recovered from COVID-19 (not recorded which).

CDR3: CASSLIQGEQFF. In DNA, the CDR3 is TGCGCCAGCAGCTTGATTCAGGGGGAGCAGTTCTTC. The chain combines TRBV5-1 with TRBJ2-1; a possible D gene is TRBD1 (6 bases). The V and J ends lost 1 base and 10 bases respectively, with 9 bases between them. Germline values: CDR1 SGHRS, CDR2 YFSETQ. The CDR3 loop spans 12 amino acids.

This clone was seen a single time. The gene calls are TRBV18 and TRBJ1-1; TRBD1 aligns across 12 bases. Germline V CDR1 and CDR2: KGHSH, LQKENI. After removal of 5 bases from V and 4 bases from J, the junction contained 11 bases not matched to a gene. The length of the CDR3 is 17 residues. Here the CDR3 reads CASSSGQGARWSTEAFF. CDR3 sequence (DNA): TGTGCCAGCTCATCGGGACAGGGGGCTCGGTGGAGCACTGAAGCTTTCTTT.

A note on this clone: Germline is not matched at one junction end, which may reflect a read error. The chain's CDR3 is CASSYNKQFF. Here the CDR3 DNA reads TGTGCCAGCAGTTACAATAAGCAGTTCTTC. The J gene is TRBJ2-1, the V gene TRBV11-2; unclear D gene. The CDR3 has 10 residues. Germline assignment: CDR1 SGHAT and CDR2 FQNNGV. The full variable domain, completed using reference TRBV11-2 and TRBJ2-1, is EAGVAQSPRYKIIEKRQSVAFWCNPISGHATLYWYQQILGQGPKLLIQFQNNGVVDDSQLPKDRFSAERLKGVDSTLKIQPAKLEDSAVYLCASSYNKQFFGPGTRLTVL.

The chain is built from TRBV7-2 and TRBJ2-1, with a weak D call TRBD2 (5 bases). This CDR3 is built from 15 residues. CDR1 and CDR2 (germline): SGHTA, FQGNSA. V lost 5 bases and J lost 1, with 12 bases in between. The CDR3 region is CASSLGVRSYNEQFF. As DNA, the CDR3 is TGTGCCAGCAGCCTCGGGGTGCGGTCCTACAATGAGCAGTTCTTC.

The rearrangement uses TRBV4-1 and TRBJ2-1, with TRBD1 identical over 9 bases. J gave up 8 bases and V 4 bases, and 6 bases lay outside the gene matches. CDR1 and CDR2 (germline): MGHRA, YSYEKL. The CDR3 has 14 amino acids. The CDR3 loop is CASSRDRVSDEQFF. The CDR3 bases are TGCGCCAGCAGCCGGGACAGGGTTAGCGATGAGCAGTTCTTC.

The genes are TRBV7-2 and TRBJ2-5; a weak D match, TRBD2 (6 bases). The germline gives CDR1 SGHTA, CDR2 FQGNSA. V was pared by 5 bases and J by 5 bases, with 18 bases between. This CDR3 is 15 amino acids long. CDR3 residues: CASSPHRDFYETQYF. As DNA, the CDR3 is TGTGCCAGCAGCCCGCACCGGGACTTTTACGAGACCCAGTACTTC.

The chain uses TRBV24-1 and TRBJ2-1, with 8 bases fitting TRBD1. This CDR3 is 16 amino acids long. The germline V gene encodes CDR1 KGHDR and CDR2 SFDVKD. With V trimmed by 4 bases and J by 1 base, 5 bases remained unmatched. CDR3 sequence (DNA): TGTGCCACCAGTGACCCAACAGGGGGATCCTACAATGAGCAGTTCTTC. Its translation: CATSDPTGGSYNEQFF.

On this clone: An end of the junction does not agree with germline; a read error may underlie this. The chain links TRBV2 to TRBJ2-5; TRBD2 agrees at 8 bases. Looked up from germline, CDR1 is SNHLY and CDR2 is FYNNEI. The CDR3 consists of 17 residues. The CDR3 bases are TGTGCCAGCACTGAAACGGGGGGGCTAGTCACTCAAGAGACCCAGTACTTC. This codes for CASTETGGLVTQETQYF.

The chain uses TRBV5-4 and TRBJ1-2; D remains unclear. The CDR3 has 14 residues. V was clipped by 4 bases and J by 4 bases, with 14 bases between them. CDR1 SGHNT and CDR2 YYREEE come from the germline V gene (reference sequence). DNA of the CDR3: TGTGCCAGCAGCCCGCAGACTCTCACCTATGGCTACACCTTC. Protein sequence: CASSPQTLTYGYTF.

The chain recombines TRBV7-3 with TRBJ2-7, with TRBD1 matching 7 bases. J was trimmed by 4 bases and V by 2 bases; bases with no gene match: 2. Germline CDR1 is SGHTA and CDR2 is FQGTGA. The CDR3 extends over 13 amino acids. The CDR3 region has the DNA TGTGCCAGCAGCTTATCGGGACAGTACGAGCAGTACTTC. It is translated as CASSLSGQYEQYF.

The genes are TRBV5-8 and TRBJ1-2; D may be TRBD1 (5 bases). V gave up 1 base and J gave up 8 bases, with 12 bases separating them. This CDR3 is built from 13 residues. Per germline, CDR1 SGHTS and CDR2 YDEGEE. The CDR3 is CASSLRWGDGYTF. The CDR3 DNA reads as TGTGCCAGCAGCTTGCGCTGGGGGGACGGCTACACCTTC.

This clone showed up just once. V and J are TRBV13 and TRBJ2-1, with TRBD2 matching 8 bases. The trim removed 6 bases at V and 1 base at J, leaving 14 bases unmatched. The CDR3 totals 18 residues. CDR1 is PRHDT, CDR2 FYEKMQ, per germline (reference sequence). The CDR3 here is CASSSGLAGTGSYNEQFF. The CDR3 coding sequence is TGTGCCAGCAGTAGCGGGTTAGCGGGGACCGGTTCCTACAATGAGCAGTTCTTC.

The chain recombines TRBV7-3 with TRBJ2-3; possibly TRBD1 for D (5 bases). This CDR3 has 14 amino acids. The ends were cut back, 5 bases at V and 2 bases at J, with 11 bases in the middle. CDR1 and CDR2 from the germline V gene are SGHTA and FQGTGA. The CDR3 DNA reads as TGTGCCAGCAGCCCTTGGGGCGCCACAGATACGCAGTATTTT. The encoded protein is CASSPWGATDTQYF.

J is TRBJ1-6 and V is TRBV19, with TRBD1 as a possible D gene (6 bases). This CDR3 is 16 amino acids long. In germline, CDR1 is LNHDA, CDR2 SQIVND (reference sequence). The V end lost 5 bases, the J end lost 5 bases, and 16 bases lay between the germline ends. This CDR3 is CASSALTGGHNSPLHF. CDR3 nucleotides: TGTGCCAGTAGTGCACTAACGGGGGGGCATAATTCACCCCTCCACTTT.

This clone came up once. The chain is built from TRBV6-5 and TRBJ1-5, with D unresolved. The length of the CDR3 is 14 residues. From germline, CDR1 is MNHEY and CDR2 SVGAGI. V shed 4 bases and J shed 4 bases, with 11 bases lying between them. The CDR3 here is CASSSGGPNQPQHF. CDR3 in DNA: TGTGCCAGCAGTTCCGGAGGTCCGAATCAGCCCCAGCATTTT.

The chain has TRBV2 and TRBJ1-2, with D hard to call. Trimming removed 9 bases at V and 7 bases at J, with 9 bases between. The CDR3 spans 10 residues. Germline V lookup: CDR1 SNHLY, CDR2 FYNNEI. The CDR3 loop is CASKNSGYTF. CDR3 nucleotide sequence: TGTGCCAGTAAAAATAGTGGCTACACCTTC.

The chain couples TRBV15 to TRBJ2-7, with 7 bases aligning to TRBD1. With V trimmed by 1 base and J by 0 bases, 9 bases remained unmatched. CDR3 length: 17 residues. Germline CDR1 is LNHNV and CDR2 is YYDKDF (reference sequence). CDR3 region: CATSRGGQGQRSYEQYF. The DNA of the CDR3 is TGTGCCACCAGCAGAGGGGGCCAGGGACAGCGCTCCTACGAGCAGTACTTC. Full variable domain (outside the CDR3, taken from reference TRBV15 and TRBJ2-7): DAMVIQNPRYQVTQFGKPVTLSCSQTLNHNVMYWYQQKSSQAPKLLFHYYDKDFNNEADTPDNFQSRRPNTSFCFLDIRSPGLGDTAMYLCATSRGGQGQRSYEQYFGPGTRLTVT.

The V call is TRBV2, the J call TRBJ1-3, with D perhaps matching TRBD1 (5 bases). The V and J ends lost 6 bases and 3 bases respectively, with 30 bases between them. Germline assignment: CDR1 SNHLY and CDR2 FYNNEI. This CDR3 has 20 amino acids. The chain's CDR3 is CASSPRHLRDNASGGNTIYF. The CDR3 DNA reads as TGTGCCAGCAGCCCACGCCACCTCAGGGATAATGCGTCCGGTGGAAACACCATATATTTT. The complete variable domain, with remaining parts taken from reference TRBV2 and TRBJ1-3, reads EPEVTQTPSHQVTQMGQEVILRCVPISNHLYFYWYRQILGQKVEFLVSFYNNEISEKSEIFDDQFSVERPDGSNFTLKIRSTKLEDSAMYFCASSPRHLRDNASGGNTIYFGEGSWLTVV.

This rearrangement joins TRBV7-9 to TRBJ2-3; TRBD2 might be the D (5 bases). V lost 7 bases and J 1 base, leaving 12 bases between the germline ends. The CDR3 is 14 residues long. The germline V gene encodes CDR1 SEHNR and CDR2 FQNEAQ (reference sequence). The chain's CDR3 is CASTPRAGTDTQYF. In DNA, the CDR3 is TGTGCCAGCACCCCGAGGGCGGGCACAGATACGCAGTATTTT. Supplemented by reference TRBV7-9 and TRBJ2-3, the full variable domain reads DTGVSQNPRHKITKRGQNVTFRCDPISEHNRLYWYRQTLGQGPEFLTYFQNEAQLEKSRLLSDRFSAERPKGSFSTLEIQRTEQGDSAMYLCASTPRAGTDTQYFGPGTRLTVL.

The V call is TRBV4-2, the J call TRBJ2-5, with TRBD2 matching over 14 bases. CDR1 is LGHNA and CDR2 is YNFKEQ in the germline V gene. The CDR3 totals 21 residues. Germline trimming cut 0 bases from V and 2 bases from J; bases unmatched to any gene: 14. The CDR3 DNA reads as TGTGCCAGCAGCCAAGATGCTTTGAGCGGACTAGCGGGGGGCCGGCAAGAGACCCAGTACTTC. It specifies CASSQDALSGLAGGRQETQYF.

The V and J genes are TRBV6-5 and TRBJ2-7, with D perhaps TRBD1 (6 bases). CDR3 length equals 15 residues. The V end lost 2 bases, the J end lost 2 bases, and 13 bases lay between the germline ends. CDR1 and CDR2 from the germline V gene are MNHEY and SVGAGI. CDR3 amino acids: CASSYGNRVTYEQYF. The DNA of the CDR3 is TGTGCCAGCAGTTACGGAAACAGGGTAACCTACGAGCAGTACTTC.

The CDR3 loop is CASSPLGHFDTEAFF. The CDR3, as DNA: TGTGCCAGCAGTCCTCTCGGACATTTCGACACTGAAGCTTTCTTT. The chain links TRBV7-2 to TRBJ1-1, with TRBD1 as a possible D gene (5 bases). Germline V gene data show CDR1 as SGHTA and CDR2 as FQGNSA. The length of the CDR3 is 15 residues. V lost 6 bases and J 3 bases, leaving 17 bases between the germline ends.

The rearrangement joins TRBV7-2 to TRBJ1-4, with a tentative D call TRBD1 (5 bases). The germline CDR1 and CDR2 sequences are SGHTA and FQGNSA. CDR3 size: 15 residues. With 5 bases removed from V and 7 bases from J, the gap between germline ends came to 17 bases. In nucleotides, the CDR3 is TGTGCCAGCAGCCCTGGGGCCAATTGGGGTGAAAAACTGTTTTTT. Translating gives CASSPGANWGEKLFF.

This rearrangement joins TRBV5-1 to TRBJ2-3; weak D call: TRBD1 (6 bases). Germline V gives CDR1 SGHRS, CDR2 YFSETQ. V was pared by 0 bases and J by 4 bases, with 12 bases between. This CDR3 has 15 residues. CDR3 loop: CASSLASAGADTQYF. The CDR3 DNA sequence: TGCGCCAGCAGCTTGGCCTCGGCAGGGGCAGATACGCAGTATTTT.

V usage is TRBV29-1 and J usage is TRBJ2-3, with 7 bases identical to TRBD1. Looked up from germline, CDR1 is SQVTM and CDR2 is ANQGSEA. CDR3 length: 15 amino acids. The trim removed 6 bases at V and 3 bases at J, leaving 12 bases unmatched. The chain's CDR3 is CSVRGGPGQTDTQYF. In nucleotides, the CDR3 is TGCAGCGTACGAGGGGGCCCCGGGCAAACAGATACGCAGTATTTT.

The chain couples TRBV29-1 to TRBJ2-2; no definite D call. Germline values: CDR1 SQVTM, CDR2 ANQGSEA. V was shortened by 3 bases and J by 0 bases, with 8 bases between the two germline ends. CDR3 length: 14 residues. The CDR3 sequence is CSVDGQANTGELFF. The CDR3 region has the DNA TGCAGCGTTGACGGTCAGGCGAACACCGGGGAGCTGTTTTTT.